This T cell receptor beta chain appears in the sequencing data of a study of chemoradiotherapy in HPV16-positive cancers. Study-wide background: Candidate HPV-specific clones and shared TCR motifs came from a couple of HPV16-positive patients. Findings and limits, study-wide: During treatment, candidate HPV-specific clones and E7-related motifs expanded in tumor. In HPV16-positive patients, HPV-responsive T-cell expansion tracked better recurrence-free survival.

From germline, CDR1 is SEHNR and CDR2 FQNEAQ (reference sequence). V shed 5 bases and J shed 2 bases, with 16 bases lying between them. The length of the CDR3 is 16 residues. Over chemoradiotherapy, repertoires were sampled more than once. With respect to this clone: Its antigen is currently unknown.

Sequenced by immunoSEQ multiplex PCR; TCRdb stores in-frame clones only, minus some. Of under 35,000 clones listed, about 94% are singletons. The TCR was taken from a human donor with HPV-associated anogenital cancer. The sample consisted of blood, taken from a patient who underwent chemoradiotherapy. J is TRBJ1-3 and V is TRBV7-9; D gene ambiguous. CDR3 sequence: CASSAVEGLAGNTIYF. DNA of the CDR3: TGTGCCAGCAGCGCCGTTGAAGGGCTGGCTGGAAACACCATATATTTT. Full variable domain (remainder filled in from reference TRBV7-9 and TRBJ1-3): DTGVSQNPRHKITKRGQNVTFRCDPISEHNRLYWYRQTLGQGPEFLTYFQNEAQLEKSRLLSDRFSAERPKGSFSTLEIQRTEQGDSAMYLCASSAVEGLAGNTIYFGEGSWLTVV.